A selection of T cell receptor beta chains follows, all from one sample in a study. TCRdb re-called the 5' RACE reads through MiXCR, storing one row per CDR3 protein. The sample yields over 25,000 distinct CDR3 sequences, more than 20% seen once. The specimen was tumor-infiltrating Tregs sorted from the breast tumor. The receptors were gathered from a female donor with breast cancer. Each CDR3 is given with its conserved first and last residue. The order of the fields is CDR3 protein, CDR3 DNA, V gene, clone size, J gene, D gene. D genes are given only for firm matches. Size is omitted from some rows. Given values are once, few, many or a class for expanded clones.

cdr3_aa: CASRGVGYHNEQFF
cdr3_nt: TGTGCCAGCAGGGGGGTGGGTTACCACAATGAGCAGTTCTTC
v_call: TRBV11-2
clone_size: NA
j_call: TRBJ2-1
d_call: NA

cdr3_aa: CSARGSAQYF
cdr3_nt: TGCAGTGCCAGGGGATCGGCCCAGTACTTC
v_call: TRBV20-1
clone_size: many
j_call: TRBJ2-5
d_call: NA

cdr3_aa: CASSEQGGYQPQHF
cdr3_nt: TGTGCCAGCAGTGAACAGGGGGGCTATCAGCCCCAGCATTTT
v_call: TRBV6-6
clone_size: many
j_call: TRBJ1-5
d_call: TRBD1

cdr3_aa: CASSVGDEGDSYNEQFF
cdr3_nt: TGTGCCAGCAGCGTAGGGGATGAGGGGGACTCCTACAATGAGCAGTTCTTC
v_call: TRBV9
clone_size: few
j_call: TRBJ2-1
d_call: NA

cdr3_aa: CASSSGTSNPNEQFF
cdr3_nt: TGCGCCAGCAGCTCCGGGACTAGCAACCCCAATGAGCAGTTCTTC
v_call: TRBV5-1
clone_size: many
j_call: TRBJ2-1
d_call: TRBD2

cdr3_aa: CASRRGQGTGNQPQHF
cdr3_nt: TGTGCCAGCAGGAGGGGACAGGGAACAGGAAATCAGCCCCAGCATTTT
v_call: TRBV6-1
clone_size: many
j_call: TRBJ1-5
d_call: TRBD1

cdr3_aa: CASSVVGGPEAFF
cdr3_nt: TGTGCCAGCAGCGTAGTGGGGGGGCCTGAAGCTTTCTTT
v_call: TRBV9
clone_size: NA
j_call: TRBJ1-1
d_call: NA

cdr3_aa: CATSDWGLGQGRNEQFF
cdr3_nt: TGTGCCACCAGTGATTGGGGCCTGGGACAGGGTCGAAATGAGCAGTTCTTC
v_call: TRBV24-1
clone_size: NA
j_call: TRBJ2-1
d_call: TRBD1

cdr3_aa: CTSSLRPSEGKAYEQYF
cdr3_nt: TGTACCAGCAGCTTGCGGCCGTCTGAAGGGAAGGCCTACGAGCAGTACTTT
v_call: TRBV5-5
clone_size: once
j_call: TRBJ2-7
d_call: NA

cdr3_aa: CASSVGTGVAAFF
cdr3_nt: TGTGCCAGCAGCGTAGGGACCGGGGTTGCAGCTTTCTTT
v_call: TRBV9
clone_size: medium-sized
j_call: TRBJ1-1
d_call: NA

cdr3_aa: CASSSTMVQPQHF
cdr3_nt: TGTGCCAGCAGTTCGACGATGGTTCAGCCCCAGCATTTT
v_call: TRBV6-5
clone_size: few
j_call: TRBJ1-5
d_call: NA

cdr3_aa: CASGQPLGSQQFF
cdr3_nt: TGCGCCAGCGGCCAGCCCTTGGGGAGTCAGCAGTTCTTC
v_call: TRBV4-1
clone_size: NA
j_call: TRBJ2-1
d_call: NA

cdr3_aa: CASSLWAGYVGNTIYF
cdr3_nt: TGTGCCAGCAGCTTGTGGGCAGGGTACGTCGGAAACACCATATATTTT
v_call: TRBV5-6
clone_size: few
j_call: TRBJ1-3
d_call: NA

cdr3_aa: CSAREASGAYEQYF
cdr3_nt: TGCAGTGCTAGAGAAGCTAGCGGCGCCTACGAGCAGTACTTC
v_call: TRBV20-1
clone_size: NA
j_call: TRBJ2-7
d_call: TRBD2

cdr3_aa: CASSHQPGSNTEAFF
cdr3_nt: TGTGCCAGCAGCCATCAACCGGGCTCGAACACTGAAGCTTTCTTT
v_call: TRBV11-2
clone_size: once
j_call: TRBJ1-1
d_call: NA

cdr3_aa: CASALGRALNTGELFF
cdr3_nt: TGTGCCAGCGCGTTGGGAAGGGCCCTGAACACCGGGGAGCTGTTTTTT
v_call: TRBV6-5
clone_size: NA
j_call: TRBJ2-2
d_call: NA

cdr3_aa: CASRDRLSNQPQHF
cdr3_nt: TGCGCCAGCAGAGACAGGCTGAGCAATCAGCCCCAGCATTTT
v_call: TRBV10-2
clone_size: few
j_call: TRBJ1-5
d_call: NA

cdr3_aa: CASSQISGSGVYNEQFF
cdr3_nt: TGTGCCAGCAGCCAGATTAGCGGGAGTGGGGTTTACAATGAGCAGTTCTTC
v_call: TRBV3-1
clone_size: many
j_call: TRBJ2-1
d_call: TRBD2

cdr3_aa: CASSRAGGPGEQYF
cdr3_nt: TGTGCCAGCAGCCGCGCGGGGGGACCGGGCGAGCAGTACTTC
v_call: TRBV12-3/TRBV12-4
clone_size: many
j_call: TRBJ2-7
d_call: TRBD2

cdr3_aa: CASSETNYEQYF
cdr3_nt: TGTGCCAGCAGTGAGACCAACTACGAGCAGTACTTC
v_call: TRBV2
clone_size: few
j_call: TRBJ2-7
d_call: NA

cdr3_aa: CASSQGDWGVGGDTEAFF
cdr3_nt: TGTGCCAGCAGCCAAGGTGATTGGGGCGTTGGTGGAGACACTGAAGCTTTCTTT
v_call: TRBV4-2
clone_size: few
j_call: TRBJ1-1
d_call: NA

cdr3_aa: CASHRDSYNEQFF
cdr3_nt: TGTGCCAGCCATCGGGACAGCTACAATGAGCAGTTCTTC
v_call: TRBV28
clone_size: NA
j_call: TRBJ2-1
d_call: TRBD1

cdr3_aa: CASSYQQNTEAFF
cdr3_nt: TGCGCCAGCAGCTACCAGCAGAACACTGAAGCTTTCTTT
v_call: TRBV5-1
clone_size: few
j_call: TRBJ1-1
d_call: NA

cdr3_aa: CASSQEGWGAGNTVTQYF
cdr3_nt: TGTGCCAGCAGCCAAGAAGGGTGGGGAGCGGGAAACACAGTTACGCAGTATTTT
v_call: TRBV3-1
clone_size: NA
j_call: TRBJ2-3
d_call: TRBD2

cdr3_aa: CSGAGTNTGELFF
cdr3_nt: TGCAGCGGGGCGGGAACGAACACCGGGGAGCTGTTTTTT
v_call: TRBV29-1
clone_size: many
j_call: TRBJ2-2
d_call: NA

cdr3_aa: CATSDPGLLNTGELFF
cdr3_nt: TGTGCCACCAGTGATCCGGGACTATTGAACACCGGGGAGCTGTTTTTT
v_call: TRBV24-1
clone_size: many
j_call: TRBJ2-2
d_call: TRBD2

cdr3_aa: CASSRTGGNTGELFF
cdr3_nt: TGTGCCAGCAGCCGGACAGGGGGGAACACCGGGGAGCTGTTTTTT
v_call: TRBV6-6
clone_size: many
j_call: TRBJ2-2
d_call: TRBD1

cdr3_aa: CASSGPGGTEAFF
cdr3_nt: TGTGCCAGCAGTGGGCCAGGGGGCACTGAAGCTTTCTTT
v_call: TRBV12-3/TRBV12-4
clone_size: many
j_call: TRBJ1-1
d_call: TRBD1

cdr3_aa: CSAVSGNTIYF
cdr3_nt: TGCAGTGCCGTGTCTGGAAACACCATATATTTT
v_call: TRBV20-1
clone_size: medium-sized
j_call: TRBJ1-3
d_call: NA

cdr3_aa: CASIPTVRADTEAFF
cdr3_nt: TGTGCCAGCATCCCGACGGTAAGGGCGGACACTGAAGCTTTCTTT
v_call: TRBV12-3/TRBV12-4
clone_size: medium-sized
j_call: TRBJ1-1
d_call: NA

cdr3_aa: CASNPTGRNEKLFF
cdr3_nt: TGCGCCAGCAACCCGACAGGGCGAAATGAAAAACTGTTTTTT
v_call: TRBV5-1
clone_size: medium-sized
j_call: TRBJ1-4
d_call: TRBD1

cdr3_aa: CASSESRGDRNQPQHF
cdr3_nt: TGTGCCAGCAGTGAATCCCGGGGGGATCGGAATCAGCCCCAGCATTTT
v_call: TRBV6-1
clone_size: NA
j_call: TRBJ1-5
d_call: NA

cdr3_aa: CASSYSGGQGSGYTF
cdr3_nt: TGTGCCAGCAGTTACTCTGGGGGACAGGGCTCTGGCTACACCTTC
v_call: TRBV6-6
clone_size: once
j_call: TRBJ1-2
d_call: TRBD1

cdr3_aa: CSALFLRGSSYNEQFF
cdr3_nt: TGCAGTGCCCTTTTCCTGAGGGGAAGCTCCTACAATGAGCAGTTCTTC
v_call: TRBV20-1
clone_size: NA
j_call: TRBJ2-1
d_call: NA

cdr3_aa: CASSQAARGNTGAFF
cdr3_nt: TGTGCCAGTAGCCAAGCCGCGAGGGGGAACACTGGAGCTTTCTTT
v_call: TRBV4-2
clone_size: NA
j_call: TRBJ1-1
d_call: NA

cdr3_aa: CASRQGKWPAEAFF
cdr3_nt: TGTGCCAGCAGACAGGGAAAGTGGCCGGCTGAAGCTTTCTTT
v_call: TRBV19
clone_size: NA
j_call: TRBJ1-1
d_call: TRBD1

cdr3_aa: CASSSPTSGSYKGRNEQFF
cdr3_nt: TGCGCCAGCAGCTCACCGACTAGCGGGAGTTATAAAGGGCGGAATGAGCAGTTCTTC
v_call: TRBV5-1
clone_size: many
j_call: TRBJ2-1
d_call: TRBD2

cdr3_aa: CASSSNRVEATNEQFF
cdr3_nt: TGTGCCAGCAGTTCAAACAGGGTGGAGGCGACTAATGAGCAGTTCTTC
v_call: TRBV2
clone_size: many
j_call: TRBJ2-1
d_call: NA

cdr3_aa: CASMAEAYSGNQPQHF
cdr3_nt: TGTGCCAGCATGGCAGAGGCGTATAGTGGCAATCAGCCCCAGCATTTT
v_call: TRBV2
clone_size: NA
j_call: TRBJ1-5
d_call: NA

cdr3_aa: CASSRWGAVVSYNEQFF
cdr3_nt: TGCGCCAGCAGCCGGTGGGGGGCGGTGGTGTCCTACAATGAGCAGTTCTTC
v_call: TRBV5-1
clone_size: many
j_call: TRBJ2-1
d_call: NA

cdr3_aa: CASSDRDRAEAFF
cdr3_nt: TGCGCCAGCAGCGACCGGGACAGGGCTGAAGCTTTCTTT
v_call: TRBV5-1
clone_size: few
j_call: TRBJ1-1
d_call: TRBD1

cdr3_aa: CASSYSNPGQFIYEQFF
cdr3_nt: TGTGCCAGCAGTTATTCTAACCCGGGACAGTTCATCTATGAGCAGTTCTTC
v_call: TRBV6-5
clone_size: few
j_call: TRBJ2-1
d_call: TRBD1

cdr3_aa: CASTDSYEQYF
cdr3_nt: TGTGCCAGTACAGACAGCTACGAGCAGTACTTC
v_call: TRBV19
clone_size: few
j_call: TRBJ2-7
d_call: NA

cdr3_aa: CASSYGQGATGELFF
cdr3_nt: TGCGCCAGCAGCTACGGACAGGGAGCCACCGGGGAGCTGTTTTTT
v_call: TRBV5-1
clone_size: many
j_call: TRBJ2-2
d_call: TRBD1